These 24 T cell receptor beta chains share one sample of origin, sequenced in a study of identical twins. TCRdb re-called the 5' RACE reads with MiXCR, one entry per CDR3 protein. The sample has approximately 500,000 distinct CDR3 sequences, approximately 24% seen once. These data also formed part of another study, on T cells expressing NK-cell markers.

The sample comprised CD4+ T cells sorted from blood. These receptors were taken from a young woman in good health.

The rearrangement uses TRBV11-2 and TRBJ2-7; 7 positions match TRBD1. Trimming took 5 bases from V and 0 from J; bases not matched to a gene: 7. Germline V gene lookup returns CDR1 SGHAT and CDR2 FQNNGV. The CDR3 loop spans 15 amino acids. The CDR3, as DNA: TGTGCCAGCAGCGAAGGACAGGTTAGCTCCTACGAGCAGTACTTC. Encoded protein: CASSEGQVSSYEQYF.

The V and J genes are TRBV28 and TRBJ2-5, with 7 bases lining up with TRBD2. The junction had 7 bases not matched to a gene; V was cut back by 7 bases and J by 2 bases. The germline V gene encodes CDR1 MDHEN and CDR2 SYDVKM. The CDR3 covers 14 residues. The CDR3 protein is CASNPAGDQETQYF. The CDR3 DNA is TGTGCCAGCAATCCCGCGGGAGATCAAGAGACCCAGTACTTC.

Points on this clonotype: A much bigger clone sits one base away, suggesting this may be a read error. This chain connects TRBV29-1 to TRBJ1-1, with D possibly matching TRBD1 (5 bases). The CDR3 runs to 12 residues. V gave up 8 bases and J gave up 6 bases, with 16 bases separating them. Per the germline V gene, CDR1 is SQVTM and CDR2 is ANQGSEA. As DNA, the CDR3 is TGCAGCTCCCTCTGGGGGGACGCTGAAGCTTTCTTT. It yields the protein CSSLWGDAEAFF.

CDR3 nucleotide sequence: TGTGCCAGCAGGATAGCGGACCAAGAGACCCAGTACTTC. It translates to CASRIADQETQYF. The V call is TRBV12-3 or TRBV12-4, the J call TRBJ2-5, with D perhaps matching TRBD2 (6 bases). The CDR3 extends over 13 amino acids. The V end was cut by 6 bases, the J end by 0 bases, with 8 bases between.

The sample holds a few counts of this clonotype. The chain joins TRBV7-9 to TRBJ1-5, with TRBD1 matching 10 bases. The CDR3 is 16 residues long. Germline V gene lookup returns CDR1 SEHNR and CDR2 FQNEAQ (reference sequence). Trimming took 4 bases from V and 5 from J; bases not matched to a gene: 8. The CDR3, as DNA: TGTGCCAGCAGCTCGGCGGGACAGGGGCAGGATCAGCCCCAGCATTTT. Its translation: CASSSAGQGQDQPQHF.

This clonotype was seen a handful of times. This chain connects TRBV13 to TRBJ1-5; D is ambiguous. From germline, CDR1 is PRHDT and CDR2 FYEKMQ (reference sequence). CDR3 length: 15 amino acids. Trimming left V 3 bases short and J 4 bases short, with 13 bases between. Written as DNA, the CDR3 is TGTGCCAGCAGCTTCAGTGAGGGCGTAAATCAGCCCCAGCATTTT. This sequence encodes CASSFSEGVNQPQHF.

V gene TRBV5-1 combines with J gene TRBJ2-7, with 9 bases identical to TRBD1. CDR3 size: 16 residues. Germline V gene lookup returns CDR1 SGHRS and CDR2 YFSETQ. V shed 0 bases, J shed 5 bases, and the junction held 9 bases outside the gene matches. DNA of the CDR3: TGCGCCAGCAGCTTGGCCAAGGGACAGGGACGGGACGAGCAGTACTTC. Translated: CASSLAKGQGRDEQYF.

This clonotype was detected only a few times. The gene calls are TRBV7-2 and TRBJ2-7; D gene ambiguous. This CDR3 is built from 12 residues. Germline loops: CDR1 SGHTA, CDR2 FQGNSA. V lost 1 base and J 6 bases, leaving 7 bases between the germline ends. The CDR3 spells CASSLVFSEQYF. As DNA, the CDR3 is TGTGCCAGCAGCTTAGTATTCTCCGAGCAGTACTTC.

There are a few counts of this clonotype. The chain has TRBV4-3 and TRBJ2-4; D is perhaps TRBD1 (5 bases). Germline CDR1 reads LGHNA; CDR2 reads YSLEER. This CDR3 is 14 amino acids long. Trimming shortened V by 3 bases and J by 8 bases, and 14 bases separated the two germline ends. This CDR3 reads CASSQGRSRDIQYF. CDR3 in DNA: TGCGCCAGCAGCCAGGGGCGGAGCAGGGACATTCAGTACTTC.

This clonotype was recorded a few times. The rearrangement uses TRBV29-1 and TRBJ1-1; TRBD1 matches 7 bases. Per the germline V gene, CDR1 is SQVTM and CDR2 is ANQGSEA. The length of the CDR3 is 13 residues. The junction had 4 bases not matched to a gene; V was cut back by 6 bases and J by 0 bases. CDR3 sequence reads: CSVRDRMNTEAFF. CDR3 nucleotides: TGCAGCGTGAGGGACAGAATGAACACTGAAGCTTTCTTT.

CDR3 region: CASSLQLVGASAGNEQFF. The CDR3 bases are TGTGCCAGCAGCTTACAATTGGTCGGGGCTAGCGCCGGCAATGAGCAGTTCTTC. The chain combines TRBV11-2 with TRBJ2-1, with D possibly being TRBD2 (6 bases). Trimming took 2 bases from V and 6 from J, leaving 23 bases between them. Germline CDR1 and CDR2: SGHAT and FQNNGV. This CDR3 spans 18 amino acids.

This clonotype showed up just a few times. This chain links TRBV6-5 with TRBJ2-2; a weak D match, TRBD1 (5 bases). CDR1 MNHEY and CDR2 SVGAGI come from the germline V gene. Trimming removed 8 bases at V and 3 bases at J, with 19 bases between. The length of the CDR3 is 16 residues. This CDR3 is CASFRVKTGYTGELFF. The CDR3 DNA is TGTGCCAGCTTCCGCGTAAAAACAGGCTACACCGGGGAGCTGTTTTTT.

This clonotype was counted only a few times. V is TRBV6-2 or TRBV6-3 and J is TRBJ1-2; no clear D. The CDR3 sequence is 14 residues long. The V gene's germline CDR1 is MNHEY and CDR2 SVGEGT. The ends were cut back, 7 bases at V and 5 bases at J, with 17 bases in the middle. The CDR3: CASIQDRSAYGYTF. DNA of the CDR3: TGTGCCAGCATCCAAGATAGAAGCGCGTATGGCTACACCTTC.

The genes are TRBV9 and TRBJ2-3; D is possibly TRBD1 or TRBD2 (6 bases each). The CDR3 loop spans 15 amino acids. The V end lost 3 bases, the J end lost 6 bases, and 17 bases lay between the germline ends. Germline CDR1 reads SGDLS; CDR2 reads YYNGEE. The CDR3 protein is CASSETGGRGDTQYF. For the CDR3, the DNA is TGTGCCAGCAGCGAGACCGGGGGCAGAGGGGATACGCAGTATTTT.

This clonotype was counted only a few times. The chain employs TRBV7-3 and TRBJ1-4; possible D gene TRBD1, 5 bases. Germline V gives CDR1 SGHTA, CDR2 FQGTGA. CDR3 size: 13 residues. V lost 6 bases and J 6 bases, leaving 11 bases between the germline ends. CDR3 amino acids: CASSRDRYEKLFF. The CDR3 coding sequence is TGTGCCAGCAGTCGTGACAGATATGAAAAACTGTTTTTT.

This clonotype was observed a handful of times. The chain couples TRBV9 to TRBJ2-7; D is perhaps TRBD1 or TRBD2 (5 bases each). V was cut by 0 bases and J by 0 bases, with 7 bases left in between. This CDR3 is 14 amino acids long. Germline V gene sequence: CDR1 SGDLS, CDR2 YYNGEE. The CDR3 loop reads CASSVVGGSYEQYF. In nucleotides, the CDR3 is TGTGCCAGCAGCGTAGTTGGGGGCTCCTACGAGCAGTACTTC.

The chain employs TRBV20-1 and TRBJ2-2; the match to TRBD2 covers 9 bases. J was trimmed by 7 bases and V by 3 bases; bases with no gene match: 12. The germline V gene has CDR1 DFQATT and CDR2 SNEGSKA (reference sequence). The CDR3 extends over 16 amino acids. CDR3 in amino acids: CSARALAGPYFGELFF. CDR3 coding DNA: TGCAGTGCTAGGGCCCTAGCGGGGCCCTATTTCGGGGAGCTGTTTTTT.

V and J are TRBV6-5 and TRBJ2-7, with D perhaps TRBD1 (5 bases). The V and J ends lost 0 bases and 0 bases respectively, with 12 bases between them. This CDR3 spans 16 amino acids. In germline, CDR1 is MNHEY, CDR2 SVGAGI. CDR3 in amino acids: CASSYSRTKLSYEQYF. As DNA, the CDR3 is TGTGCCAGCAGTTACTCCCGGACAAAACTCTCCTACGAGCAGTACTTC.

V usage is TRBV20-1 and J usage is TRBJ2-3; D ambiguous. The CDR3 extends over 12 amino acids. Per germline, CDR1 DFQATT and CDR2 SNEGSKA (reference sequence). Trimming pared 6 bases from V and 1 base from J, leaving 8 bases between. CDR3 DNA: TGCAGTGCCTTTCCTCGCACAGATACGCAGTATTTT. It translates to CSAFPRTDTQYF.

The chain combines TRBV5-1 with TRBJ2-6; D gene unclear. The CDR3 covers 15 residues. Trimming cost V 0 bases and J 0 bases, with 4 bases left between them. Germline CDR1 reads SGHRS; CDR2 reads YFSETQ. The CDR3 spells CASSLERSGANVLTF. CDR3 coding DNA: TGCGCCAGCAGCTTGGAGCGCTCTGGGGCCAACGTCCTGACTTTC.

This chain joins TRBV12-3 or TRBV12-4 and TRBJ2-1; the D is unclear. V dropped 5 bases and J dropped 7 bases, with 9 bases sitting between them. The CDR3 spans 12 residues. For the CDR3, the DNA is TGTGCCAGCAGTCATACCGAGAATGAGCAGTTCTTC. Translating it yields CASSHTENEQFF.

The table lists this clonotype with many counts. CDR3 sequence (DNA): TGCAGTGCTAGAGTAGCGGGCACAGATACGCAGTATTTT. Translated, it gives CSARVAGTDTQYF. V gene TRBV20-1 combines with J gene TRBJ2-3; the D gene is possibly TRBD2 (6 bases). The CDR3 is 13 residues long. Deletions cut 1 base from V and 1 base from J, with 6 bases between. CDR1 and CDR2 (germline): DFQATT, SNEGSKA (reference sequence).

This clonotype has at least ten counts. The rearrangement uses TRBV7-2 and TRBJ2-7; D gene ambiguous. Germline-derived CDR1 and CDR2 are SGHTA and FQGNSA. The CDR3 sequence is 13 residues long. V lost 1 base and J 3 bases, leaving 7 bases between the germline ends. CDR3 bases: TGTGCCAGCAGCTTAGGCAGGATCTACGAGCAGTACTTC. Translation gives CASSLGRIYEQYF.

This clonotype was recorded a few times. The rearrangement uses TRBV10-3 and TRBJ1-6; 7 bases fit TRBD1. CDR1 and CDR2 (germline): ENHRY, SYGVKD. This CDR3 is 13 amino acids long. With 8 bases clipped from V and 10 bases from J, the junction kept 8 bases outside the gene matches. The CDR3 loop is CAIVQTGYSPLHF. In nucleotides, the CDR3 is TGTGCCATCGTACAGACAGGGTACTCACCCCTCCACTTT.